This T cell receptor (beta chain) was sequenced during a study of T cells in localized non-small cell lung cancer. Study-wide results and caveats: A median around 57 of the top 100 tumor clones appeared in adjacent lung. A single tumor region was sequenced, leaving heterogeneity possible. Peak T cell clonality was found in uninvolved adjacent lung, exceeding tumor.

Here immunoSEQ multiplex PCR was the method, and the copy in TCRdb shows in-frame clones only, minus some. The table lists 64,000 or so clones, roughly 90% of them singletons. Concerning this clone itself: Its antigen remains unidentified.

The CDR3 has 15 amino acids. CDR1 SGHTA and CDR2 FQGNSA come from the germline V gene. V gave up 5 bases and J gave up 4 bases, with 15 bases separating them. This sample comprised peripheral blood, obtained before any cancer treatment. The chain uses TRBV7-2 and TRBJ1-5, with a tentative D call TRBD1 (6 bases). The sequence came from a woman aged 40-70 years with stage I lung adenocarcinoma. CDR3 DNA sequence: TGTGCCAGCAGCCCTAGGGGGGGGGAAAATCAGCCCCAGCATTTT. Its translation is CASSPRGGENQPQHF.